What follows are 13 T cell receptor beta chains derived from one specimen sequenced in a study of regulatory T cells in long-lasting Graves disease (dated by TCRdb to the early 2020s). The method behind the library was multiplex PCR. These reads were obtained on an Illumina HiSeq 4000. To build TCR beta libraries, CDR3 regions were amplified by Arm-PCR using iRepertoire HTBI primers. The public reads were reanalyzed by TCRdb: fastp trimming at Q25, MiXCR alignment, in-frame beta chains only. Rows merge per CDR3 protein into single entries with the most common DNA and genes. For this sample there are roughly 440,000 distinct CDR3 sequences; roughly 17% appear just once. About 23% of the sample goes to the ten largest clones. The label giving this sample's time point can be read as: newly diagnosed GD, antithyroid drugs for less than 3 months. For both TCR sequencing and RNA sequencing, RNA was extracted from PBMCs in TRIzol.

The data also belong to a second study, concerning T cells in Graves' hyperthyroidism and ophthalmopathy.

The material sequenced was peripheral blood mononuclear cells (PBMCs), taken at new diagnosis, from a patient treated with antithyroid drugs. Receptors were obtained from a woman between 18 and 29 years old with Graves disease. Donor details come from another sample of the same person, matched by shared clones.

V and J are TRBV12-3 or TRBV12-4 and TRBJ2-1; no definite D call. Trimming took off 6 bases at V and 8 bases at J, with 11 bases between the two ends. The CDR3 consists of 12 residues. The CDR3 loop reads CASRPYNYEQFF. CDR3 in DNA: TGTGCCAGCAGGCCTTATAACTATGAGCAGTTCTTC.

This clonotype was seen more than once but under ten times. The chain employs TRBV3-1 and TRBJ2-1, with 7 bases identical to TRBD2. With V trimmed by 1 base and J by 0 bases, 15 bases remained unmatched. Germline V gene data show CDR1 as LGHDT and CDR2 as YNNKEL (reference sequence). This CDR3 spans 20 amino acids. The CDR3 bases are TGTGCCAGCAGCCAAGTAGGCGGGAGAGGAGTTTTGAGCTCCTACAATGAGCAGTTCTTC. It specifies CASSQVGGRGVLSSYNEQFF.

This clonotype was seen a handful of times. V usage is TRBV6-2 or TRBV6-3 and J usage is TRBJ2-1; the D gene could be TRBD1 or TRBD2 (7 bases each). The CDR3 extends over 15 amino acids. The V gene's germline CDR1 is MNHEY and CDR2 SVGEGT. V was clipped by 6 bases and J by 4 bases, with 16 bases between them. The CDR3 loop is CASSRQGGLYNEQFF. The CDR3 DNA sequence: TGTGCCAGCAGCCGACAGGGAGGGTTATACAATGAGCAGTTCTTC.

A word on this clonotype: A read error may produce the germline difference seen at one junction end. CDR3 region: CASSQAALAGGLDEQFF. The CDR3 DNA sequence: TGCGCCAGCAGCCAGGCGGCGCTAGCGGGAGGGCTCGATGAGCAGTTCTTC. V is TRBV11-1 and J is TRBJ2-1; 12 bases are shared with TRBD2. The V gene's germline CDR1 is SGHAT and CDR2 FQDESV (reference sequence). The CDR3 is 17 amino acids.

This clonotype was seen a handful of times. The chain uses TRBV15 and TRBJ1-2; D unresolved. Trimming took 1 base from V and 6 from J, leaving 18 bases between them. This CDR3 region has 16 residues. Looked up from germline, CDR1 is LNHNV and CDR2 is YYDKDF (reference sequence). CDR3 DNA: TGTGCCACCAGCAGAGGGAAAGTCTTGGCAGAGCATGGCTACACCTTC. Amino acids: CATSRGKVLAEHGYTF.

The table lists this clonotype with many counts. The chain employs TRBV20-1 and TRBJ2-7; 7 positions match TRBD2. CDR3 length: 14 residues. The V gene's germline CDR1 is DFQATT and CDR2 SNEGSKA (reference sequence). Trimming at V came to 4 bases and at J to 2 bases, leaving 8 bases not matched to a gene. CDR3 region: CSANRASGTYEQYF. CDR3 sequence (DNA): TGCAGTGCTAATCGGGCTAGCGGTACCTACGAGCAGTACTTC.

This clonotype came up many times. The CDR3 DNA follows: TGCAGTGCTGTACTGACCCGCTACGAGCAGTACTTC. Its translation: CSAVLTRYEQYF. The chain is built from TRBV20-1 and TRBJ2-7; D is ambiguous. The CDR3 totals 12 residues. Trimming cost V 5 bases and J 3 bases, with 11 bases left between them. Germline loops: CDR1 DFQATT, CDR2 SNEGSKA (reference sequence).

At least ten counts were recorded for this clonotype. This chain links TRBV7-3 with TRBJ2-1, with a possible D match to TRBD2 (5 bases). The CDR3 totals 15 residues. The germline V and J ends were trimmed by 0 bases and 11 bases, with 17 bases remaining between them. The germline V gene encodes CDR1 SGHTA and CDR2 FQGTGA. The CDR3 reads CASSLTTGGSPQQFF. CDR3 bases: TGTGCCAGCAGCTTAACGACGGGCGGGTCGCCCCAGCAGTTCTTC.

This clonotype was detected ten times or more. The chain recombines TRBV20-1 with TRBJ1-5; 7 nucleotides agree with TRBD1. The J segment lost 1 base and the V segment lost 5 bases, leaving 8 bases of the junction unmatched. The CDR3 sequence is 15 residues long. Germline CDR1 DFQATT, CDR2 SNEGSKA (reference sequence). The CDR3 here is CSAPLDRPSNQPQHF. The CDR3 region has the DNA TGCAGTGCTCCCTTGGACAGGCCGAGCAATCAGCCCCAGCATTTT.

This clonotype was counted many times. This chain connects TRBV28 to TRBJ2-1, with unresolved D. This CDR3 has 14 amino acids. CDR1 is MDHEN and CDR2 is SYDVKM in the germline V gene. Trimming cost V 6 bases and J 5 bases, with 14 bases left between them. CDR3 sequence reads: CASRVLLRNNEQFF. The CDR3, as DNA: TGTGCCAGCAGGGTCCTCCTCCGTAACAATGAGCAGTTCTTC.

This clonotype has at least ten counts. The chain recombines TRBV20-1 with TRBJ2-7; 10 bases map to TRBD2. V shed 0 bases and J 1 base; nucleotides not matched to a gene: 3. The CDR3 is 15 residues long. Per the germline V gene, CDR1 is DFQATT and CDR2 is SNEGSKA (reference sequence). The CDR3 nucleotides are TGCAGTGCTAGAGACCCTAGCGGGGGTTCCTACGAGCAGTACTTC. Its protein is CSARDPSGGSYEQYF.

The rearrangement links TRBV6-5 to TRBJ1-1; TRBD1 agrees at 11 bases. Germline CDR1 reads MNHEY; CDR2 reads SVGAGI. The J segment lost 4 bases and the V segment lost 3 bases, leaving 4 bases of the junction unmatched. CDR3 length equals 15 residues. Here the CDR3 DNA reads TGTGCCAGCAGTTATATAGGACAGGGGGCCACTGAAGCTTTCTTT. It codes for CASSYIGQGATEAFF.

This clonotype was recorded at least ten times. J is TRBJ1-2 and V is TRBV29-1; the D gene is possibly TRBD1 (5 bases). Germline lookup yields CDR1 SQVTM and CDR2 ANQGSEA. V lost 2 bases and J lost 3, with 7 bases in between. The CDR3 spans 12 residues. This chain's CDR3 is CSVERGYYGYTF. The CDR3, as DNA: TGCAGCGTTGAACGGGGGTACTATGGCTACACCTTC.